The T cell receptor (beta chain) under discussion was sequenced for a study of blood T cells in healthy people across ages. Study results and limitations: There were more naive CD4+ cells and higher diversity in long-lived donors than in aged donors. Any changes in expanded clonotypes were possibly confounded, as donor CMV status remained unknown. The lack of PBMC sorting stopped any conclusive naive versus antigen-experienced comparison.

This clonotype was seen ten or more times. Its specificity is not known. Together with a sample-barcoded 5' primer, a J-beta primer mix was included in a second PCR lasting roughly 6 to 12 cycles. A single record per CDR3 protein comes from TCRdb applying MiXCR to the 5' RACE reads. Found here are about 680,000 distinct CDR3 sequences, approximately 49% of them singletons; the top ten hold around a third. Sample donors were healthy Caucasian individuals that came from Russia, aged about 6 to 100. After removal of 4 bases from V and 5 bases from J, the junction contained 3 bases not matched to a gene. CDR1 is SQVTM, CDR2 ANQGSEA, per germline. The CDR3 contains 12 residues.

This clonotype was obtained from a woman aged 55-70 years in good health. Material: blood. The chain is built from TRBV29-1 and TRBJ2-7; 9 bases agree with TRBD1. CDR3 nucleotides: TGCAGCGTTGTACAGGGGGCGGACGAGCAGTACTTC. Encoded protein: CSVVQGADEQYF.